The 6 T cell receptor beta chains reported below all come from one sample, sequenced in a study of T cells in Graves' hyperthyroidism and ophthalmopathy (dated by TCRdb to between 2018 and 2021). The library was obtained by multiplex PCR. These reads were obtained on an Illumina HiSeq 2000. The TCR beta CDR3 regions were amplified from RNA transcripts. For the first round of RT-PCR on the TCR CDR3, the HTBI primer set was used together with the Qiagen OneStep RT-PCR kit. TCRdb itself trimmed the public reads at Q25 with fastp, ran MiXCR and retained productive beta chains. Duplicate CDR3 protein sequences are folded into a single record with the most common DNA and genes. The sample profile shows around 600,000 distinct CDR3 sequences; 45% of them were found once. The top ten clonotypes cover about 7.7% of the sample. Input material: peripheral blood or thyroid tissue (not recorded which). Receptors were obtained from an adult man with Graves' disease, either hyperthyroidism or ophthalmopathy (not recorded which).

This clonotype was seen repeatedly, ten times or more. The chain links TRBV7-8 to TRBJ2-5, with 8 nucleotides matching TRBD1. The J segment lost 2 bases and the V segment lost 5 bases, leaving 4 bases of the junction unmatched. The CDR3 is 14 amino acids. Germline lookup yields CDR1 SGHVS and CDR2 FQNEAQ. This CDR3 reads CASSPGQGQETQYF. CDR3 nucleotides: TGTGCCAGCAGCCCCGGACAGGGACAAGAGACCCAGTACTTC.

This clonotype was recorded a few times. The chain links TRBV5-4 to TRBJ1-5; no clear D gene. There are 15 residues in the CDR3. V was cut by 4 bases and J by 0 bases, with 11 bases left in between. Germline V CDR1 and CDR2: SGHNT, YYREEE (reference sequence). The CDR3 protein is CASSPAEDSNQPQHF. CDR3 DNA sequence: TGTGCCAGCAGCCCAGCGGAAGATAGCAATCAGCCCCAGCATTTT.

The V gene is TRBV7-2, the J gene TRBJ2-6, with TRBD1 as a possible D gene (8 bases). Germline loops: CDR1 SGHTA, CDR2 FQGNSA. This CDR3 contains 16 residues. V was pared by 5 bases and J by 4 bases, with 15 bases between. The CDR3 nucleotides read TGTGCCAGCAGCGACAGGGGAGGGTTGGGGGCCAACGTCCTGACTTTC. This gives the protein CASSDRGGLGANVLTF.

This clonotype was counted at least ten times. This chain connects TRBV7-6 to TRBJ1-3; 10 positions match TRBD1. J was trimmed by 2 bases and V by 5 bases; bases with no gene match: 6. From germline, CDR1 is SGHVS and CDR2 FNYEAQ. This CDR3 spans 16 amino acids. The CDR3 nucleotides are TGTGCCAGCAGCCTCGGACAGGGGGGCACTGGAAACACCATATATTTT. This codes for CASSLGQGGTGNTIYF.

A few counts support this clonotype. This chain connects TRBV20-1 to TRBJ2-5; D gene unclear. V was shortened by 6 bases and J by 0 bases, with 11 bases between the two germline ends. Germline V lookup: CDR1 DFQATT, CDR2 SNEGSKA (reference sequence). This CDR3 has 13 residues. CDR3 coding DNA: TGCAGTGCCCCCCTGACATACCAAGAGACCCAGTACTTC. It yields the protein CSAPLTYQETQYF.

With regard to this clonotype: A much larger clone sits a single nucleotide away, making a read error possible. J is TRBJ2-5 and V is TRBV29-1, with a possible D match to TRBD1 (5 bases). CDR3 size: 12 residues. V was cut by 5 bases and J by 5 bases, with 12 bases left in between. Germline values: CDR1 SQVTM, CDR2 ANQGSEA. The CDR3 nucleotides read TGCAGCGTTCGACAGTGTATGGAGACCCAGTACTTC. This encodes CSVRQCMETQYF.